This T cell receptor (beta chain) was sequenced during a study of human T cells and chemical hapten exposure. At the level of the study: Per-sample TCR yield variation was attributed mainly to small pooled library volume differences.

Sample time point: healthy volunteer bleed at 6 weeks. Unfractionated whole blood yielded the extracted total RNA. In its sample, this clonotype was seen many times. Its antigen remains unknown. General study findings and limits: The number of TCRs above 1 in 1000 frequency did not change after DPC sensitization.

Looked up from germline, CDR1 is DFQATT and CDR2 is SNEGSKA (reference sequence). CDR3 length: 13 amino acids. Individual cDNA molecules (in the library) carried attached unique molecular identifiers. As handled by the study authors: Sampled TCR counts reached a median of approximately 100,000 per sample, with values ranging from about 23,224 to 700,000. In TCRdb, the RACE reads were re-called with MiXCR into one record per CDR3 protein. Here the V and J calls rest on TCRdb's processing, not on the authors' analysis. Of approximately 59,000 distinct CDR3 sequences listed, 5.5% to 7.5% are singletons.

The specimen was whole blood. The V gene is TRBV20-1, the J gene TRBJ2-3; 12 bases are shared with TRBD2. The TCR comes from a female donor in good health. Some clones in this sample may be carry-over from other donors' samples. CDR3 in DNA: TGCACCCTAACTAGCGGGAGGACAGATACGCAGTATTTT. It translates to CTLTSGRTDTQYF.